The present T cell receptor (beta chain) was sequenced within a study of T-cell memory formation after mild COVID-19 (dated by TCRdb to the early 2020s). About the full investigation: TCR sequence clusters from the two donors were largely donor specific. Longitudinal TCRalpha and TCRbeta repertoire sequencing tracked T-cell clones expanding and contracting after mild COVID-19 in two donors. The cohort was made up of two young adult volunteers, one female and one male, who were previously healthy.

Sequenced on an Illumina NovaSeq 6000. TCRalpha and TCRbeta cDNA libraries were constructed by 5'RACE with constant-segment primers, with sample barcodes and unique molecular identifiers being introduced. Trizol reagent was used to extract RNA from every sample. Amplification of the libraries took two PCR steps, and the second step added a second sample barcode plus Illumina TruSeq adapters. Sequencing of the libraries was done on an Illumina NovaSeq, producing 2 x 150 bp paired-end reads. The paper's data handling went like this. With migec v1.2.7, reads were demultiplexed and then collapsed into UMI-guided consensus sequences. Using mixcr v2.1.11, UMI consensuses were aligned to TRA and TRB V and J templates and then assembled into clonotypes. A clonotype was counted as expanded or contracted only if both edgeR and NoisET called the change significant, with noise models trained on biological replicates. For edgeR calls, the cutoffs were a false discovery rate-adjusted p below 0.01 and a log2 fold-change threshold of 1. As an exploratory analysis of dynamics, max-normalized trajectories of the 1000 most abundant clonotypes were examined with PCA combined with hierarchical clustering. Separately sequenced CD4+ and CD8+ repertoires were used to assign a CD4 or CD8 phenotype to each responding clone. TCRdb's own reprocessing of the public reads used fastp at Q25 and MiXCR and kept productive beta chains. Identical CDR3 proteins give one entry, which carries the most common genes and DNA. TCRdb's processing, not the authors', yielded these V and J calls. This sample gives 190,000 or so distinct CDR3 sequences in total; 20% to 25% of them show up just once. Under 25% of the sample rests with the top ten.

Overall results and qualifications from the work: Balanced CD4/CD8 phenotypes were observed for clones contracting from day 15 to 85, whereas a bias towards CD4+ was observed for a second wave of clones expanding from day 15 to 37. The detection of some responding clones in pre-infection memory suggests that pre-existing cross-reactive memory T cells joined the SARS-CoV-2 response. Contracting CD4+ clones appeared mostly in the CM and EM memory subsets, whereas CD8+ clones were enriched in EMRA. The second-wave clones that peaked on day 37 were not confirmed to be SARS-CoV-2 specific. Only a couple of mild cases were covered in the study, and larger cohorts including severe cases with pre-infection samples were considered necessary.

A few counts support this clonotype. What antigen it recognizes has not been identified. There are no base qualities to consult, and no much larger clone falls within one base. The germline V gene gives CDR1 as ENHRY and CDR2 as SYGVKD. The CDR3 holds 12 amino acids from the cysteine to the phenylalanine. Kept here is only the CDR3 DNA, which spans 36 bases and is read in frame from base 1. V is pared back by 2 bases and J by 5 bases, with 6 bases lying between the germline termini. PBMCs were isolated by Ficoll-Paque density gradient centrifugation. Sequenced: PBMCs or a T cell subset sorted from them (not recorded which). This clonotype was sampled from an adult woman who had mild COVID-19 (a few samples of this study predate the infection). The sample titles of this study are shuffled in the database, so cell type and time point are left out; the donor was told from shared clones. The chain is encoded by TRBV10-3 joined to TRBJ1-1; TRBD1 is perhaps the D gene, given 5 matching bases. The nucleotides are TGTGCCATCAGTGAGGGGGGAACTGAAGCTTTCTTT. The encoded protein is CAISEGGTEAFF.